This entry features one T cell receptor beta chain sequence. The antigen is not known. The record originates from a study of siplizumab effects on memory and regulatory T cells. Study findings and constraints: Memory cells seemed less diverse than naive T cells, which seemed major alloresponse contributors.

Germline V gene lookup returns CDR1 MNHEY and CDR2 SMNVEV (reference sequence). Trimming cost V 6 bases and J 5 bases, with 17 bases left between them. The CDR3 consists of 15 residues. This table comes from immunoSEQ multiplex PCR, and its TCRdb copy is limited to in-frame clones, with some not included. Of 110,000 or so clones in the sample, 92% were seen once. The rearrangement uses TRBV27 and TRBJ2-1; tentative D call: TRBD2 (7 bases). The receptor was derived from a human donor in good health. The sample consisted of Tregs sorted from blood. CDR3 nucleotide sequence: TGTGCCAGCAGGGGGGGGCGGGTGCAGAACAATGAGCAGTTCTTC. It codes for CASRGGRVQNNEQFF.